The 13 T cell receptor beta chains below come from one sample, sequenced in a study of blood T cell repertoires in COVID-19. TCRdb keeps only in-frame clones here, not all; method: immunoSEQ multiplex PCR. The sample carries around 300,000 clones, around 87% recorded once. The sequencing sample was made of PBMCs or T cells enriched from blood (not recorded which). The receptors originated from a woman aged 25-40 years who had recovered from COVID-19.

CDR3 sequence (DNA): TGCGCCAGTGGGACAGGGTTAGGGGTAAACACTGAAGCTTTCTTT. Its protein product is CASGTGLGVNTEAFF. The genes are TRBV5-1 and TRBJ1-1; 9 nucleotides match TRBD1. Looked up from germline, CDR1 is SGHRS and CDR2 is YFSETQ. The ends lost 8 bases at V and 2 bases at J; junction bases unmatched: 10. The CDR3 sequence is 15 residues long. Using reference TRBV5-1 and TRBJ1-1 for the parts outside the CDR3, the full variable domain is KAGVTQTPRYLIKTRGQQVTLSCSPISGHRSVSWYQQTPGQGLQFLFEYFSETQRNKGNFPGRFSGRQFSNSRSEMNVSTLELGDSALYLCASGTGLGVNTEAFFGQGTRLTVV.

The chain links TRBV27 to TRBJ2-5; TRBD2 agrees at 7 bases. The length of the CDR3 is 12 residues. V was pared by 5 bases and J by 5 bases, with 2 bases of the junction left unmatched. Germline CDR1 reads MNHEY; CDR2 reads SMNVEV (reference sequence). The CDR3 region is CASSREGETQYF. DNA for the CDR3: TGTGCCAGCAGTAGGGAGGGCGAGACCCAGTACTTC.

The chain is built from TRBV18 and TRBJ1-5; the match to TRBD1 covers 8 bases. Germline V gene sequence: CDR1 KGHSH, CDR2 LQKENI. V trimming: 4 bases; J trimming: 4 bases; junction bases outside the gene matches: 6. The CDR3 is 15 residues long. The CDR3 loop reads CASSLGQGGNQPQHF. The CDR3 DNA is TGTGCCAGCTCACTTGGACAGGGAGGAAATCAGCCCCAGCATTTT.

The gene calls are TRBV5-1 and TRBJ1-3; the D is unclear. Germline-derived CDR1 and CDR2 are SGHRS and YFSETQ. V was cut by 3 bases and J by 2 bases, with 12 bases left in between. The length of the CDR3 is 15 residues. The CDR3 loop reads CASSSGLTPGNTIYF. The CDR3 nucleotides are TGCGCCAGCAGCTCCGGGTTGACCCCTGGAAACACCATATATTTT.

The rearrangement links TRBV30 to TRBJ1-5; 7 bases fit TRBD1. Looked up from germline, CDR1 is GTSNPN and CDR2 is SVGIG (reference sequence). The CDR3 spans 14 residues. J gave up 1 base and V 2 bases, and 2 bases lay outside the gene matches. As DNA, the CDR3 is TGTGCCTGGAGTACAGGGGAAAGCAATCAGCCCCAGCATTTT. Amino acids: CAWSTGESNQPQHF. The entire variable domain, with the rest obtained from reference TRBV30 and TRBJ1-5, is as follows: SQTIHQWPATLVQPVGSPLSLECTVEGTSNPNLYWYRQAAGRGLQLLFYSVGIGQISSEVPQNLSASRPQDRQFILSSKKLLLSDSGFYLCAWSTGESNQPQHFGDGTRLSIL.

The V and J genes are TRBV9 and TRBJ2-1, with 10 bases matching TRBD2. Germline V gene sequence: CDR1 SGDLS, CDR2 YYNGEE. Trimming at V came to 3 bases and at J to 7 bases, leaving 13 bases not matched to a gene. The CDR3 length is 17 residues. CDR3 coding DNA: TGTGCCAGCAGCGCAAGTAGCGGGGGGCAATTTGGGAATGAGCAGTTCTTC. Translated: CASSASSGGQFGNEQFF.

This clone was detected once. This chain links TRBV5-1 with TRBJ2-7, with 8 bases matching TRBD1. The V and J ends lost 4 bases and 3 bases, in that order; junction bases with no gene match: 6. Germline CDR1 SGHRS, CDR2 YFSETQ. The CDR3 sequence is 14 residues long. CDR3 loop: CASSPGQELYEQYF. The DNA for the CDR3 is TGCGCCAGCAGCCCGGGACAGGAGCTCTACGAGCAGTACTTC.

The chain links TRBV12-2 to TRBJ1-1; the table assigns TRBD1, which was not confirmed against the DNA. TRBV12-2 is deemed a pseudogene. The CDR3 has 15 residues. The CDR3 nucleotides read TGTGCAAGTCGCGCCGGACAGGGTCCAAACACTGAAGCTTTCTTT. This codes for CASRAGQGPNTEAFF.

This chain uses TRBV28 with TRBJ1-1; D is uncertain. The CDR3 runs 14 residues. Germline V gene sequence: CDR1 MDHEN, CDR2 SYDVKM. Deletions cut 3 bases from V and 2 bases from J, with 10 bases between. CDR3 amino acids: CASSFLGVNTEAFF. DNA of the CDR3: TGTGCCAGCAGTTTTCTGGGAGTAAACACTGAAGCTTTCTTT. The variable domain in full, with the rest retrieved from reference TRBV28 and TRBJ1-1, is DVKVTQSSRYLVKRTGEKVFLECVQDMDHENMFWYRQDPGLGLRLIYFSYDVKMKEKGDIPEGYSVSREKKERFSLILESASTNQTSMYLCASSFLGVNTEAFFGQGTRLTVV.

This clone was detected only a few times. This rearrangement joins TRBV11-2 to TRBJ1-5; D call uncertain. This CDR3 spans 14 amino acids. The ends were cut back, 4 bases at V and 10 bases at J, with 17 bases in the middle. CDR1 SGHAT and CDR2 FQNNGV come from the germline V gene. CDR3 region: CASSSGVGSQPQHF. The CDR3, as DNA: TGTGCCAGCAGCTCCGGCGTTGGGAGCCAACCCCAGCATTTT.

The rearrangement joins TRBV19 to TRBJ1-1; no clear D gene. This CDR3 region has 13 residues. From germline, CDR1 is LNHDA and CDR2 SQIVND (reference sequence). Trimming pared 4 bases from V and 1 base from J, leaving 7 bases between. The DNA of the CDR3 is TGTGCCAGTAGTACGACTAGGAACACTGAAGCTTTCTTT. Translating gives CASSTTRNTEAFF.

The CDR3 region is CASSSPPGGTEAFF. CDR3 DNA sequence: TGTGCCAGCAGTTCCCCCCCGGGAGGGACTGAAGCTTTCTTT. The chain has TRBV28 and TRBJ1-1; D gene unclear. The CDR3 totals 14 residues. Trimming took 4 bases from V and 5 from J, leaving 14 bases between them. Per the germline V gene, CDR1 is MDHEN and CDR2 is SYDVKM.

V usage is TRBV7-8 and J usage is TRBJ2-7; a weak D match, TRBD2 (5 bases). The CDR3 is 13 amino acids. V was trimmed by 1 base and J by 6 bases, leaving 10 bases between them. Germline-derived CDR1 and CDR2 are SGHVS and FQNEAQ. CDR3 region: CASSLDPSGEQYF. The CDR3 DNA sequence: TGTGCCAGCAGCTTAGACCCGAGCGGCGAGCAGTACTTC. The full variable domain, its missing parts supplied by reference TRBV7-8 and TRBJ2-7, is GAGVSQSPRYKVAKRGQDVALRCDPISGHVSLFWYQQALGQGPEFLTYFQNEAQLDKSGLPSDRFFAERPEGSVSTLKIQRTQQEDSAVYLCASSLDPSGEQYFGPGTRLTVT.